The 32 T cell receptor beta chains below were found in one sample sequenced in a study of CD8+ T cells in alopecia areata. It was cDNA, reverse transcribed from extracted RNA, that served as the sequencing template. TCRdb's copy holds only in-frame clones and misses some; the assay was immunoSEQ multiplex PCR. The sample has 180,000 or so clones, about 53% seen once. Treatment given: oral pan-JAK inhibitor, 5-10 mg twice daily. The specimen comprised CD8+ T cells sorted from blood, sampled at week 24, from a patient treated with tofacitinib. Receptor source: a human donor with alopecia areata.

V usage is TRBV7-3 and J usage is TRBJ2-7, with 11 nucleotides matching TRBD2. The V gene end was trimmed by 5 bases and the J gene end by 7 bases; junction bases not matched to a gene: 10. CDR1 is SGHTA, CDR2 FQGTGA, per germline. The CDR3 contains 15 residues. The CDR3 bases are TGTGCCAGCAGCGAAGGTTCGACTAGCGGGGATGAGCAGTACTTC. The encoded protein is CASSEGSTSGDEQYF.

This clone was observed a single time. This chain connects TRBV15 to TRBJ2-1; 9 bases align to TRBD1. This CDR3 region has 16 residues. The V gene's germline CDR1 is LNHNV and CDR2 YYDKDF (reference sequence). Losses at the gene ends were 5 bases for V and 2 bases for J; bases not matched to a gene: 7. CDR3 bases: TGTGCCACCAGCGGTCGGACAGGGGATCCCTACAATGAGCAGTTCTTC. As protein: CATSGRTGDPYNEQFF.

The J gene is TRBJ2-7, the V gene TRBV4-3; possible D gene TRBD2, 5 bases. V lost 4 bases and J lost 5, with 15 bases in between. The CDR3 covers 14 residues. CDR1 is LGHNA, CDR2 YSLEER, per germline. CDR3 nucleotides: TGCGCCAGCAGCCGGGGAGCGTCCGTCGACGAGCAGTACTTC. Its protein product is CASSRGASVDEQYF.

The rearrangement links TRBV9 to TRBJ2-7; D not resolved. This CDR3 is 13 amino acids long. Germline CDR1 reads SGDLS; CDR2 reads YYNGEE. Trimming stripped 0 bases from V and 3 bases from J, with 7 bases between. The DNA for the CDR3 is TGTGCCAGCAGCGTAGATGGTTTCTACGAGCAGTACTTC. It yields the protein CASSVDGFYEQYF.

The chain carries TRBV30 and TRBJ1-2; D perhaps matches TRBD1 (5 bases). V was clipped by 1 base and J by 4 bases, with 19 bases between them. The CDR3 sequence is 16 residues long. Germline values: CDR1 GTSNPN, CDR2 SVGIG (reference sequence). Here the CDR3 reads CAWSDPGGKRVYGYTF. As DNA, the CDR3 is TGTGCCTGGAGTGACCCCGGGGGGAAGAGGGTCTATGGCTACACCTTC. The whole variable domain, remainder taken from reference TRBV30 and TRBJ1-2, is SQTIHQWPATLVQPVGSPLSLECTVEGTSNPNLYWYRQAAGRGLQLLFYSVGIGQISSEVPQNLSASRPQDRQFILSSKKLLLSDSGFYLCAWSDPGGKRVYGYTFGSGTRLTVV.

Only a few counts were recorded for this clone. The V gene is TRBV7-9, the J gene TRBJ1-5; D not certain. Germline loops: CDR1 SEHNR, CDR2 FQNEAQ (reference sequence). There are 14 residues in the CDR3. Trimming left V 5 bases short and J 2 bases short, with 10 bases between. CDR3 in amino acids: CASSPTGGNQPQHF. Here the CDR3 DNA reads TGTGCCAGCAGCCCAACCGGTGGCAATCAGCCCCAGCATTTT.

This clone was detected a few times. This chain connects TRBV13 to TRBJ2-1, with 7 bases matching TRBD1. Germline V gene sequence: CDR1 PRHDT, CDR2 FYEKMQ (reference sequence). Losses at the gene ends were 4 bases for V and 5 bases for J; bases not matched to a gene: 11. There are 16 residues in the CDR3. The CDR3 DNA sequence: TGTGCCAGCAGCTCCCGAGAGGGGGCCATGGACAATGAGCAGTTCTTC. It encodes CASSSREGAMDNEQFF.

This chain links TRBV4-3 with TRBJ1-5; D ambiguous. The germline V gene has CDR1 LGHNA and CDR2 YSLEER. V shed 3 bases and J shed 7 bases, with 10 bases lying between them. This CDR3 has 13 amino acids. This CDR3 reads CASSQEVGQPQHF. The CDR3 DNA follows: TGCGCCAGCAGCCAGGAGGTGGGGCAGCCCCAGCATTTT.

The rearrangement joins TRBV5-6 to TRBJ1-6; D unclear. CDR1 SGHDT and CDR2 YYEEEE come from the germline V gene. The CDR3 consists of 15 residues. Trimming stripped 4 bases from V and 5 bases from J, with 13 bases between. CDR3 residues: CASSPLGDDNSPLHF. CDR3 in DNA: TGTGCCAGCAGCCCCTTGGGAGACGATAATTCACCCCTCCACTTT.

A single count supports this clone. The chain combines TRBV10-2 with TRBJ2-1; D ambiguous. V was trimmed by 3 bases and J by 5 bases, leaving 11 bases between them. This CDR3 is 14 amino acids long. Germline CDR1 and CDR2: WSHSY and SAAADI. CDR3 nucleotide sequence: TGCGCCAGCAGTGATGGCAGGCGGAACAATGAGCAGTTCTTC. This encodes CASSDGRRNNEQFF.

This chain uses TRBV27 with TRBJ1-1; unclear D gene. Germline lookup yields CDR1 MNHEY and CDR2 SMNVEV (reference sequence). CDR3 length equals 18 residues. Trimming took off 6 bases at V and 3 bases at J, with 26 bases between the two ends. In DNA, the CDR3 is TGTGCCAGCAGCGAACGTCATCATGGGGTGCCTTTCGACACTGAAGCTTTCTTT. It codes for CASSERHHGVPFDTEAFF.

This clone occurred once. V gene TRBV25-1 combines with J gene TRBJ2-3, with a tentative D call TRBD2 (6 bases). Germline CDR1 reads MGHDK; CDR2 reads SYGVNS. There are 16 residues in the CDR3. The ends were cut back, 3 bases at V and 6 bases at J, with 19 bases in the middle. CDR3 region: CASSDRTISGVDTQYF. The CDR3 DNA sequence: TGTGCCAGCAGTGACAGGACAATTTCGGGGGTGGATACGCAGTATTTT.

The chain couples TRBV7-6 to TRBJ2-5, with D unclear. Trimming left V 1 base short and J 4 bases short, with 10 bases between. Germline CDR1 and CDR2: SGHVS and FNYEAQ. The CDR3 extends over 14 amino acids. The DNA of the CDR3 is TGTGCCAGCAGCTTAGAGTGGCTGGGAGAGACCCAGTACTTC. Residues: CASSLEWLGETQYF.

This clone was observed a handful of times. The chain carries TRBV7-9 and TRBJ2-2; D might be TRBD1 (6 bases). The CDR3 has 13 amino acids. Deletions cut 3 bases from V and 6 bases from J, with 8 bases between. Germline CDR1 reads SEHNR; CDR2 reads FQNEAQ (reference sequence). CDR3 residues: CASSFSGAGELFF. In DNA, the CDR3 is TGTGCCAGCAGCTTTTCAGGGGCCGGGGAGCTGTTTTTT.

The V gene is TRBV30, the J gene TRBJ2-7; 8 nucleotides align to TRBD2. The CDR3 has 11 amino acids. V lost 2 bases to trimming and J lost 6 bases; unmatched junction nucleotides: 0. Germline values: CDR1 GTSNPN, CDR2 SVGIG (reference sequence). CDR3 protein: CAWSSGGEQYF. The CDR3 coding sequence is TGTGCCTGGAGTAGCGGGGGCGAGCAGTACTTC.

V gene TRBV5-4 combines with J gene TRBJ2-2, with no clear D. Trimming took off 0 bases at V and 4 bases at J, with 4 bases between the two ends. The CDR3 extends over 13 amino acids. Per the germline V gene, CDR1 is SGHNT and CDR2 is YYREEE (reference sequence). As DNA, the CDR3 is TGTGCCAGCAGCTTGGGCCCCACCGGGGAGCTGTTTTTT. This encodes CASSLGPTGELFF. Filled out from reference TRBV5-4 and TRBJ2-2, the complete variable domain reads ETGVTQSPTHLIKTRGQQVTLRCSSQSGHNTVSWYQQALGQGPQFIFQYYREEENGRGNFPPRFSGLQFPNYSSELNVNALELDDSALYLCASSLGPTGELFFGEGSRLTVL.

The V call is TRBV27, the J call TRBJ2-1; D is possibly TRBD2 (6 bases). V dropped 5 bases and J dropped 1 base, with 18 bases sitting between them. Germline V gene sequence: CDR1 MNHEY, CDR2 SMNVEV (reference sequence). This CDR3 is 17 amino acids long. CDR3 coding DNA: TGTGCCAGCAGTCCTGAAGGGTGGACTACTTCCTACAATGAGCAGTTCTTC. It translates to CASSPEGWTTSYNEQFF.

Comment on this clone: The same CDR3 can be traced to other DNA sequences in this sample. The V call is TRBV27, the J call TRBJ2-2, with D possibly being TRBD2 (6 bases). This CDR3 contains 15 residues. Per germline, CDR1 MNHEY and CDR2 SMNVEV (reference sequence). Trimming took off 5 bases at V and 5 bases at J, with 15 bases between the two ends. This CDR3 reads CASSPLLAGTGELFF. CDR3 in DNA: TGTGCCAGCAGTCCCCTTCTCGCGGGGACCGGGGAGCTGTTTTTT.

The chain employs TRBV14 and TRBJ2-7; the D gene is possibly TRBD1 (6 bases). Germline CDR1 is SGHDN and CDR2 is FVKESK. The CDR3 spans 14 residues. V dropped 4 bases and J dropped 3 bases, with 13 bases sitting between them. In DNA form, the CDR3 reads TGTGCCAGCAGCCCCGAACAGGGTTACTACGAGCAGTACTTC. Its protein is CASSPEQGYYEQYF.

This clone was detected only a few times. The rearrangement uses TRBV14 and TRBJ1-5; D is unclear. Per germline, CDR1 SGHDN and CDR2 FVKESK. The CDR3 totals 13 residues. V lost 6 bases and J 3 bases, leaving 9 bases between the germline ends. CDR3 in amino acids: CASSSSLNQPQHF. CDR3 nucleotides: TGTGCCAGCAGTTCCAGCCTCAATCAGCCCCAGCATTTT.

CDR3 region: CASSLYGKSYEQYF. In nucleotides, the CDR3 is TGTGCCAGCAGCTTATACGGAAAAAGTTACGAGCAGTACTTC. The chain couples TRBV5-6 to TRBJ2-7; no clear D gene. The CDR3 has 14 residues. V was cut by 2 bases and J by 4 bases, with 13 bases left in between. CDR1 and CDR2 from the germline V gene are SGHDT and YYEEEE.

Many counts were recorded for this clone. The chain has TRBV7-2 and TRBJ1-1; maybe TRBD1 (6 bases). This CDR3 has 15 residues. Trimming shortened V by 5 bases and J by 8 bases, and 21 bases separated the two germline ends. Germline loops: CDR1 SGHTA, CDR2 FQGNSA. CDR3 sequence reads: CASSLWAEGGIEAFF. The CDR3 DNA reads TGTGCCAGCAGCCTGTGGGCCGAGGGGGGGATCGAAGCTTTCTTT.

The chain recombines TRBV9 with TRBJ2-3; 9 positions agree with TRBD2. The CDR3 length is 16 residues. Germline V gene lookup returns CDR1 SGDLS and CDR2 YYNGEE. Trimming cost V 5 bases and J 4 bases; bases outside gene matches: 11. The CDR3 is CASSGLSGGRADTQYF. The DNA for the CDR3 is TGTGCCAGCAGTGGACTTAGCGGGGGCCGGGCAGATACGCAGTATTTT.

This sequence joins TRBV9 and TRBJ2-3; D might be TRBD2 (5 bases). Germline V lookup: CDR1 SGDLS, CDR2 YYNGEE. This CDR3 has 15 amino acids. V was trimmed by 0 bases and J by 5 bases, leaving 13 bases between them. DNA of the CDR3: TGTGCCAGCAGCGTAGAGTCCATTCGGGGAGATACGCAGTATTTT. This encodes CASSVESIRGDTQYF.

The J gene is TRBJ1-5, the V gene TRBV18; D is ambiguous. The CDR3 covers 15 residues. Germline V gene sequence: CDR1 KGHSH, CDR2 LQKENI. The V and J ends lost 2 bases and 2 bases respectively, with 10 bases between them. This chain's CDR3 is CASSPEGGGNQPQHF. In DNA, the CDR3 is TGTGCCAGCTCACCAGAGGGTGGAGGCAATCAGCCCCAGCATTTT.

This clone turned up a few times. The CDR3 bases are TGTGCCAGCAGTTTAGAAGCGGGGACTGAAGCTTTCTTT. This encodes CASSLEAGTEAFF. The chain recombines TRBV27 with TRBJ1-1; D is undetermined. CDR1 and CDR2 from the germline V gene are MNHEY and SMNVEV (reference sequence). The CDR3 sequence is 13 residues long. The ends were cut back, 2 bases at V and 5 bases at J, with 9 bases in the middle.

Here the CDR3 reads CASSPSGVGTEAFF. The CDR3 nucleotides are TGTGCCAGCAGCCCCAGTGGGGTCGGCACTGAAGCTTTCTTT. The chain carries TRBV7-3 and TRBJ1-1; D is unclear. The CDR3 contains 14 residues. CDR1 is SGHTA, CDR2 FQGTGA, per germline. Trimming shortened V by 5 bases and J by 4 bases, and 14 bases separated the two germline ends.

The rearrangement joins TRBV27 to TRBJ2-2, with D possibly matching TRBD2 (5 bases). Trimming cost V 2 bases and J 4 bases, with 14 bases left between them. The CDR3 loop spans 16 amino acids. Germline assignment: CDR1 MNHEY and CDR2 SMNVEV (reference sequence). CDR3 region: CASSLEGSAPTGELFF. CDR3 nucleotides: TGTGCCAGCAGTTTAGAGGGCTCGGCCCCCACCGGGGAGCTGTTTTTT.

There are a few counts of this clone. The chain links TRBV30 to TRBJ2-7; the D call may be TRBD1 or TRBD2 (5 bases each). In germline, CDR1 is GTSNPN, CDR2 SVGIG (reference sequence). Trimming removed 4 bases from V and 4 bases from J, with 11 bases in between. The CDR3 extends over 12 amino acids. DNA for the CDR3: TGTGCCTGGACCCCCGAGGGGTACGAGCAGTACTTC. It encodes CAWTPEGYEQYF. Looking up the rest from reference TRBV30 and TRBJ2-7 gives the full variable domain: SQTIHQWPATLVQPVGSPLSLECTVEGTSNPNLYWYRQAAGRGLQLLFYSVGIGQISSEVPQNLSASRPQDRQFILSSKKLLLSDSGFYLCAWTPEGYEQYFGPGTRLTVT.

The chain combines TRBV10-3 with TRBJ1-2; TRBD1 matches 8 bases. The V segment lost 3 bases and the J segment 5 bases; nucleotides outside the gene matches: 8. The CDR3 covers 15 residues. Germline-derived CDR1 and CDR2 are ENHRY and SYGVKD. The CDR3 is CAISESGTGVYGYTF. The CDR3 nucleotides are TGTGCCATCAGTGAATCCGGGACAGGCGTATATGGCTACACCTTC.

CDR3 sequence reads: CASSLGLGVEQYF. CDR3 DNA: TGTGCCAGCAGCTTGGGTCTGGGAGTCGAGCAGTACTTC. The chain employs TRBV5-6 and TRBJ2-7; maybe TRBD2 (5 bases). This CDR3 has 13 residues. CDR1 is SGHDT and CDR2 is YYEEEE in the germline V gene. Deletions cut 0 bases from V and 6 bases from J, with 10 bases between.

V usage is TRBV9 and J usage is TRBJ2-7; TRBD1 matches at 9 bases. J gave up 5 bases and V 4 bases, and 7 bases lay outside the gene matches. Germline values: CDR1 SGDLS, CDR2 YYNGEE. The CDR3 sequence is 14 residues long. CDR3 DNA: TGTGCCAGCAGCCTAGGGACAGGGTTCGACGAGCAGTACTTC. Translated, it gives CASSLGTGFDEQYF.